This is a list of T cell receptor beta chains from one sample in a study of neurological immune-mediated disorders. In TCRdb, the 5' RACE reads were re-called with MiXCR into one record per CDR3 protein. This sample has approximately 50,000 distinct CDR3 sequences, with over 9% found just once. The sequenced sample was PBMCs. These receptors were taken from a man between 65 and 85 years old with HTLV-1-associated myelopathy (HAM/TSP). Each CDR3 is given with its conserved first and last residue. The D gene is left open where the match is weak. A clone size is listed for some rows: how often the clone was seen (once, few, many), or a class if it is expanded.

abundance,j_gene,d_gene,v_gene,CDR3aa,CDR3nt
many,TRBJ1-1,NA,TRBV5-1,CASSPGREKTGEAFF,TGCGCCAGCAGCCCCGGACGGGAAAAGACTGGGGAAGCTTTCTTT
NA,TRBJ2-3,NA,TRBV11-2,CASSLGVGDSQYF,TGTGCCAGCAGCTTAGGGGTGGGTGACTCGCAGTATTTT
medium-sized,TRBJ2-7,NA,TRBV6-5,CASSYGRRTATSNEQYF,TGTGCCAGCAGTTACGGTAGACGAACAGCTACTAGTAACGAGCAGTACTTC
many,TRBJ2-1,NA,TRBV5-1,CASRSGPKVNEQFF,TGCGCCAGCAGATCGGGACCTAAAGTGAATGAGCAGTTCTTC
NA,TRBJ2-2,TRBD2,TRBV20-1,CSARWGGSNTGELFF,TGCAGTGCTAGATGGGGAGGGTCGAACACCGGGGAGCTGTTTTTT
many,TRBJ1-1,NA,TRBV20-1,CSARQGSALSAEAFF,TGCAGTGCTAGACAGGGCTCAGCGCTCAGCGCTGAAGCTTTCTTT
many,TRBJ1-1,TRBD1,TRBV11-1,CASSDRDSNTEAFF,TGTGCCAGCAGCGACCGGGACAGCAACACTGAAGCTTTCTTT
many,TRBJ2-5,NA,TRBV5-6,CASSLAGPGETQYF,TGTGCCAGCAGCTTAGCGGGTCCGGGGGAGACCCAGTACTTC
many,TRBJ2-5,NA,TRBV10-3,CATNRGQETQYF,TGTGCCACAAACCGGGGCCAAGAGACCCAGTACTTC
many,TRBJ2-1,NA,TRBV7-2,CASSFGQGYNEQFF,TGTGCCAGCAGCTTTGGGCAGGGCTACAATGAGCAGTTCTTC
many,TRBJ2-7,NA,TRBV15,CATSRDPGSSYEQYF,TGTGCCACCAGCAGAGATCCGGGTAGCTCCTACGAGCAGTACTTC
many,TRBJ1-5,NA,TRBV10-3,CAISDQGGGLNQPQHF,TGTGCCATCAGTGACCAAGGAGGGGGTTTGAACCAGCCCCAGCATTTT
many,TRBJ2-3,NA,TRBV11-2,CASSLGGPSDTQYF,TGTGCCAGCAGCTTAGGCGGACCGTCAGATACGCAGTATTTT
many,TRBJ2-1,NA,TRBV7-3,CASSLTGNGEQFF,TGTGCCAGCAGCTTAACAGGGAACGGTGAGCAGTTCTTC
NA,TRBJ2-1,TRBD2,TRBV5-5,CANSLVPSGKDGEQFF,TGTGCCAACAGCTTGGTCCCCAGCGGGAAGGACGGTGAGCAGTTCTTC
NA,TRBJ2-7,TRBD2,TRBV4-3,CASSLLAGGTDEQYF,TGCGCCAGCAGCCTACTAGCGGGAGGCACAGACGAGCAGTACTTC
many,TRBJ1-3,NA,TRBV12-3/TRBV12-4,CASSSRWGGDSGNTIYF,TGTGCCAGCAGTTCCAGATGGGGGGGCGACTCTGGAAACACCATATATTTT